These 11 T cell receptor beta chains were all obtained from the same sample, sequenced in a study of blood T cells in healthy people across ages. Primers used in a second PCR of roughly 6 to 12 cycles were a sample-barcoded 5' primer and a J-beta primer mix. TCRdb redid the calling of the 5' RACE reads with MiXCR, one entry per CDR3 protein. The sample has 750,000 to 950,000 distinct CDR3 sequences; around 29% are singletons. The sample also formed part of further work on T cells of mothers and their children.

The specimen sequenced was blood. Receptors were obtained from a woman in her forties in good health.

About this clonotype itself: Lacking the conserved final phenylalanine or tryptophan, this CDR3 likely reflects a read error. No DNA is shown, since the ends of the CDR3 on it are uncertain; the CDR3 is the one TCRdb lists. V gene TRBV12-3 or TRBV12-4 combines with J gene TRBJ2-1; no check of the table's D call, TRBD1, against the DNA was made. The CDR3 spans 15 residues, counting both ends. The CDR3 here is CASSFNRVGGYTFGS.

The sample holds many counts of this clonotype. The rearrangement uses TRBV20-1 and TRBJ1-2, with 7 bases aligning to TRBD1. This CDR3 has 13 amino acids. Germline lookup yields CDR1 DFQATT and CDR2 SNEGSKA (reference sequence). V trimming: 0 bases; J trimming: 5 bases; junction bases outside the gene matches: 3. The CDR3 coding sequence is TGCAGTGCTAGAGAGAGACAGGGATATGGCTACACCTTC. Its translation: CSARERQGYGYTF.

The chain uses TRBV12-3 or TRBV12-4 and TRBJ2-7; 13 nucleotides match TRBD2. The V and J ends lost 3 bases and 3 bases, in that order; junction bases with no gene match: 5. The CDR3 has 16 amino acids. For the CDR3, the DNA is TGTGCCAGCAGTTTGGGAACTAGCGGGGGGGTCTACGAGCAGTACTTC. Encoded protein: CASSLGTSGGVYEQYF.

For this clonotype: It may be a read error: a sequence one base away is much more abundant. The genes are TRBV4-1 and TRBJ1-2; TRBD1 might be the D (5 bases). The germline V gene has CDR1 MGHRA and CDR2 YSYEKL. This CDR3 comprises 14 residues. DNA for the CDR3: TGCGCCAGCAGCCAAGAGGGCCAGGGCTATGACTACACCTTC. This codes for CASSQEGQGYDYTF.

This clonotype was counted many times. This chain connects TRBV7-3 to TRBJ1-2; TRBD1 matches 8 bases. J was trimmed by 7 bases and V by 5 bases; bases with no gene match: 6. Germline V gene lookup returns CDR1 SGHTA and CDR2 FQGTGA. The CDR3 is made up of 13 amino acids. The chain's CDR3 is CASSQRTGSGYTF. CDR3 in DNA: TGTGCCAGCAGCCAAAGGACAGGGAGTGGCTACACCTTC.

J is TRBJ2-7 and V is TRBV20-1; 8 bases match TRBD2. This CDR3 region has 15 residues. The ends lost 3 bases at V and 2 bases at J; junction bases unmatched: 9. The germline V gene has CDR1 DFQATT and CDR2 SNEGSKA (reference sequence). CDR3 nucleotides: TGCAGTGCTAGGCCGGGGGGGACTTGGACCTACGAGCAGTACTTC. Encoded protein: CSARPGGTWTYEQYF.

This clonotype was recorded at least ten times. The V gene is TRBV5-1, the J gene TRBJ1-6, with 8 bases identical to TRBD1. J gave up 7 bases and V 3 bases, and 3 bases lay outside the gene matches. Germline values: CDR1 SGHRS, CDR2 YFSETQ. CDR3 size: 14 residues. The CDR3 DNA sequence: TGCGCCAGCAGCTACGGACAGGGAAATTCACCCCTCCACTTT. Translating gives CASSYGQGNSPLHF.

This chain joins TRBV5-1 and TRBJ2-3; 7 bases map to TRBD1. The germline gives CDR1 SGHRS, CDR2 YFSETQ. CDR3 size: 14 residues. V was clipped by 6 bases and J by 2 bases; unmatched bases: 6. The CDR3: CASTRDSLTDTQYF. The CDR3 DNA sequence: TGCGCCAGCACTAGGGACAGCCTCACAGATACGCAGTATTTT.

This clonotype was picked up a small number of times. The CDR3 DNA is TGTGCCAGCAGCCTAGGAGTCCGATCACCCCTCCACTTT. This codes for CASSLGVRSPLHF. This chain uses TRBV3-1 with TRBJ1-6; no definite D call. Per germline, CDR1 LGHDT and CDR2 YNNKEL (reference sequence). This CDR3 region has 13 residues. V was trimmed by 4 bases and J by 10 bases, leaving 11 bases between them. Full variable domain (remainder filled in from reference TRBV3-1 and TRBJ1-6): DTAVSQTPKYLVTQMGNDKSIKCEQNLGHDTMYWYKQDSKKFLKIMFSYNNKELIINETVPNRFSPKSPDKAHLNLHINSLELGDSAVYFCASSLGVRSPLHFGNGTRLTVT.

This clonotype has more than one count but fewer than ten. CDR3 coding DNA: TGCGCCAGCAGCCACGAACCAGCGGGGGGGCCCCGCGATGAGCAGTTCTTC. Its protein product is CASSHEPAGGPRDEQFF. The chain carries TRBV4-1 and TRBJ2-1, with 10 bases that match TRBD2. This CDR3 spans 17 amino acids. Germline loops: CDR1 MGHRA, CDR2 YSYEKL. J gave up 8 bases and V 3 bases, and 13 bases lay outside the gene matches.

The V gene is TRBV7-2, the J gene TRBJ1-1, with 9 bases identical to TRBD1. There are 16 residues in the CDR3. CDR1 is SGHTA, CDR2 FQGNSA, per germline. After removal of 5 bases from V and 1 base from J, the junction contained 8 bases not matched to a gene. CDR3 in DNA: TGTGCCAGCAGCCCAGGGACAGGGAAGGGGAACACTGAAGCTTTCTTT. As protein: CASSPGTGKGNTEAFF.